This T cell receptor (beta chain) emerged from a study of cytomegalovirus exposure and HLA in healthy donors (dated by TCRdb to 2015 to 2018). Looking at the study overall: In an earlier analysis of 450 to 750 of the donors, around 290 Gb of sequence data and 90 million to 130 million unique TCR beta sequences from 180 million or so T cells were reported. Donor age, sex, ethnicity and CMV serostatus were compiled alongside the repertoire data. The study combined high-throughput TCR immunosequencing, statistical association of individual TCRs with disease status, and machine learning to predict cytomegalovirus infection status. Rather than drawing on any new phenotypic data, the later analysis identified candidate immune exposures from TCR beta sequences and the way those sequences occurred across donors. An early release covering over 500 HLA-typed donors comprised around 300 gigabases of sequencing data and around 80 million unique TCR sequences. All discovery cohort repertoires had been generated on a single sequencing platform. In addition to the first cohort of hundreds of subjects, a separate validation cohort of 100 to 150 different subjects was used. Among 398 genotyped donors of the cohort, an average of roughly 240,000 unique TCR beta nucleotide sequences were sequenced per donor, roughly 18% of them non-productive. A later analysis re-examined previously published TCR beta repertoires from just over 650 donors and added high-resolution HLA genotyping to investigate patterns of TCR occurrence. Among the roughly 390 genotyped donors, about 83% belonged to the genetic ancestry cluster associated with self-reported Caucasian donors. The study used immunosequencing to profile the T cell repertoires of approximately 640 subjects and linked those repertoires to cytomegalovirus serostatus. About 5 DR-DQ haplotypes were handled as single units for association and clustering, since linkage in the cohort was strong. An earlier analysis of around 580 of the donors used high-throughput TCR beta sequencing to judge whether each TCR beta V gene segment behaved as functional or pseudogenic. Genome-wide SNP genotypes for about 65% of the roughly 700 donors were used in a later genetic analysis, which treated that subset as a discovery cohort. Typing coverage differed by locus: A, B, C, DRB1 and DQB1 were typed in roughly 629-630 donors, DQA1 in about 560, DPA1 in approximately 600, and DPB1 in 400 to 480. The aim of the study was to test whether cataloging public T cell receptors could identify signatures of past pathogen exposure. HLA typing covered class I and class II loci at four-digit resolution.

The cohort consisted of 650 to 700 healthy bone marrow donors. Cohort members were all nominally healthy when sampled, although unrecorded immune exposures were likely present. The donor tested CMV seronegative, placing the donor among the roughly 350 seronegative members of the cohort. A peripheral blood sample was collected from each donor, and TCR beta sequencing was performed on peripheral blood mononuclear cells. The Qiagen DNeasy Blood Extraction Kit was used to extract genomic DNA from the blood cell samples. From the cysteine through the phenylalanine, the CDR3 covers 15 amino acids. Of all the DNA, just the CDR3 is kept, 45 bases in frame from base 1. Trimmed from V: 5 bases; trimmed from J: 7 bases; junction bases lacking a gene match: 9. CDR1 MNHEY and CDR2 SMNVEV were looked up in the germline V gene (reference sequence). The paper as a whole reports these results and caveats: Presence/absence analyses assumed roughly uniform sequencing depth across donors, an assumption that may not hold. Immune exposure information for the cohort was limited to CMV serostatus. In both the original and validation cohorts, the classifier was reported to diagnose cytomegalovirus status with high specificity and sensitivity. A few of the identified cytomegalovirus-associated TCR beta chains were confirmed in vitro to be specific for cytomegalovirus antigens. In an earlier analysis of more than 450 of the donors, most TCR beta V segments were observed in productive rearrangements about 87% or about 30% of the time, broadly matching IMGT annotations. In a later genetic analysis, fewer N-insertions in productive TCRs were reported among donors in an Asian-associated ancestry cluster than the roughly 640-donor mean. Only TCR beta chains were sequenced in this cohort, and the absence of alpha or paired-chain data limited detectable features. Correlated functional status among segregating V segments might be attributable to linkage disequilibrium, but an unknown experimental factor could not be ruled out. The authors suggested that the approach could potentially be generalized to other disease states and immunological phenotypes. A later analysis associated 15,000 to 20,000 TCR beta sequences with specific HLA alleles at a false discovery rate of 0.05. Across donors, most TCR sequences were observed very rarely, whereas some public TCRs were present in many individuals. Several of the top co-occurrence clusters appeared to be linked to parvovirus B19, influenza, CMV and Epstein-Barr virus, according to a later analysis. Because counts were too low, under 20 rarely observed V segments, including chromosome 9 orphons, were left out of the earlier analysis of some 640 of the donors. The sequencing pipeline was judged likely to have produced a cluster of highly shared sequence variants as a technical artifact. According to a later analysis, TCR association rates differed among HLA loci, with DRB1 alleles showing the most associated TCRs and HLA-C alleles showing the fewest. In a later analysis, most CMV-associated TCR beta chains were found to appear HLA-restricted, with HLA associations seemingly driven largely by CMV exposure. Because HLA typing was unavailable for some donors at each locus, only the typed subset was used in association tests. Some IMGT-functional V segments, including TRBV6-2 and TRBV6-3, could not be told apart with the 87-base-pair reads, so those segments were excluded. A further reported finding was that TCR beta sequences accurately predicted the HLA-A and HLA-B alleles for most subjects in the first cohort. An association between a missense DCLRE1C variant and V-gene and J-gene trimming of TCR beta chains was found in a later genetic analysis and replicated in an independent cohort. Strong co-occurrence of HLA alleles, especially DR and DQ, made assigning TCR associations to individual alleles difficult. A total of 150 to 200 TCR beta chains were listed by the study as associated with cytomegalovirus. Compared with equally common non-associated chains, HLA-associated TCR beta chains in a later analysis were more clonally expanded and had lower generation probabilities.

Of note for this clone: Its antigen is not yet known. No much larger clonotype is one base removed from it; base qualities were not supplied.

Libraries were prepared through the immunoSEQ multiplex PCR assay. A mixture of 60 forward primers for TCR Vbeta segments and 13 reverse primers for TCR Jbeta segments was used in the multiplex PCR. The CDR3 region of rearranged TCR beta genes was amplified from genomic DNA by a multiplex PCR assay. Amplified TCR beta libraries were sequenced as 87-base-pair reads on the Illumina HiSeq System. In the authors' own workflow: A later analysis counted about 82 million unique TCR beta chains across the 666 repertoires, and some 12 million of these chains were shared by at least two donors. Raw reads were error-corrected and collapsed into unique sequences with a nearest-neighbor algorithm that merged closely related sequences to remove PCR and sequencing errors. CDR3 sequences were aligned to IMGT reference sequences to assign V, D and J gene segments. For a sequence to be retained, a match of at least six nucleotides to both a V gene segment and a J gene segment was required. Rearrangements were called productive when the CDR3 lacked stop codons and stayed in frame with V and J; all others were non-productive. CDR3 was defined according to IMGT convention as the region running from the second conserved V-encoded cysteine to the conserved J-encoded phenylalanine. The earlier analysis of approximately 590 of the donors excluded any sequence lacking an unambiguous match to a single V gene segment. In an earlier analysis of approximately 610 of the donors, V segments were called functional above 56.7% productive rearrangements and were called segregating when the between-donor standard deviation exceeded 5%. A statistical classification framework was built to diagnose cytomegalovirus status from the catalog of TCR beta chain sequences. A later analysis assigned V and J genes by comparing TCR nucleotide sequences with IMGT/GENE-DB human TR gene sequences. The TCRdist pipeline was used in a later analysis to assign CDR3 sequences and most-parsimonious VDJ recombination scenarios. A later analysis defined each TCR beta chain by its CDR3 amino acid sequence plus V-gene family, and excluded reads lacking a unique V-gene family. A later analysis removed 450 to 600 highly shared, low-generation-probability nucleotide sequences to deal with suspected cross-contamination and a sequencing artifact. For each public chain, a later analysis derived a clonal expansion index from normalized ranks of inferred template counts within each repertoire. Generation probabilities in a later analysis came from a VDJ recombination model fitted to out-of-frame rearrangements, and those results were checked against IGoR. In a later analysis, TCR-TCR, TCR-HLA and TCR-CMV co-occurrence was scored with hypergeometric tests, and a repertoire-size bias correction was applied to TCR pairs. False discovery rates were estimated in a later analysis by permuting HLA or CMV assignments 20 times. In a later analysis, co-occurring TCRs were grouped using DBSCAN, with TCRdist sequence similarity added in when clustering inside HLA-allele-positive subsets. Co-occurrence clustering excluded repertoires with fewer than 30,000 or more than 120,000 public chains, plus five with anomalous nucleotide sharing. TCRdb provides this immuneACCESS table in a form limited to in-frame rearrangements. Some clones are lacking; in checked studies, under half of them reflect an unresolved V gene, and why the rest are absent is not known. D and trimming were read from the DNA, whereas the V and J calls and clone size are those reported in that table. The sample table records 200,000 to 250,000 clones; 60% to 80% of these occur just once. Under 3% of the sample is held by the ten biggest clonotypes.

This chain is built from TRBV27 and TRBJ1-5, with 9 bases aligning to TRBD1. Source material: PBMCs. This receptor was obtained from a woman aged 25 to 45 in good health and CMV-seronegative. The base sequence is TGTGCCAGCAGTCCCTCTTGGGACAGGGCCCAGCCCCAGCATTTT. This gives the protein CASSPSWDRAQPQHF.